These 19 T cell receptor beta chains were all obtained from the same sample, sequenced in a study of T cell changes during pregnancy in multiple sclerosis. Measured with immunoSEQ multiplex PCR; TCRdb has only the in-frame clones, and not every one. The sample carries about 15,000 clones, about 83% recorded once. The sequencing here drew on CD8+ T cells from peripheral blood mononuclear cells, taken in the second trimester of pregnancy. The receptor set was obtained from a female donor in good health, enrolled as a control in a pregnancy study.

V usage is TRBV9 and J usage is TRBJ2-3; D gene ambiguous. Germline loops: CDR1 SGDLS, CDR2 YYNGEE. Between the trimmed V and J ends, which lost 3 bases and 6 bases, there was a span of 11 bases. The length of the CDR3 is 13 residues. Written as DNA, the CDR3 is TGTGCCAGCAGCGACTCCCGCGGCGATACGCAGTATTTT. This gives the protein CASSDSRGDTQYF.

The rearrangement uses TRBV2 and TRBJ2-1; TRBD1 is a possible D gene (6 bases). From germline, CDR1 is SNHLY and CDR2 FYNNEI. The CDR3 extends over 15 amino acids. V was shortened by 2 bases and J by 6 bases, with 14 bases between the two germline ends. CDR3 amino acids: CASSERTATINEQFF. The CDR3 coding sequence is TGTGCCAGCAGTGAAAGGACAGCCACGATCAATGAGCAGTTCTTC.

The J gene is TRBJ1-1, the V gene TRBV4-3, with a possible D match to TRBD1 (6 bases). Germline CDR1 and CDR2: LGHNA and YSLEER. V was trimmed by 1 base and J by 10 bases, leaving 10 bases between them. This CDR3 region has 12 residues. CDR3 residues: CASSQGSGVAFF. CDR3 bases: TGCGCCAGCAGCCAAGGTTCAGGGGTAGCTTTCTTT.

This chain uses TRBV6-6 with TRBJ1-1, with D possibly matching TRBD1 (6 bases). The CDR3 is 14 residues long. The V end was cut by 6 bases, the J end by 3 bases, with 14 bases between. In germline, CDR1 is MNHNY, CDR2 SVGAGI (reference sequence). In DNA form, the CDR3 reads TGTGCCAGCAGCCCGGACAGAGGGGACACTGAAGCTTTCTTT. It codes for CASSPDRGDTEAFF.

CDR3 nucleotides: TGTGCCACCAGCAGAGGACAGGGTTTGAACACTGAAGCTTTCTTT. It specifies CATSRGQGLNTEAFF. This rearrangement joins TRBV15 to TRBJ1-1; TRBD1 matches 7 bases. The germline gives CDR1 LNHNV, CDR2 YYDKDF (reference sequence). The CDR3 contains 15 residues. Unmatched junction bases numbered 2, after V lost 1 base and J lost 0 bases.

The chain couples TRBV27 to TRBJ2-2; a weak D match, TRBD1 (7 bases). This CDR3 is 15 amino acids long. With 2 bases removed from V and 4 bases from J, the gap between germline ends came to 11 bases. The V gene's germline CDR1 is MNHEY and CDR2 SMNVEV (reference sequence). CDR3 region: CASSLQQGGTGELFF. CDR3 nucleotide sequence: TGTGCCAGCAGTTTACAGCAGGGGGGCACCGGGGAGCTGTTTTTT.

This chain links TRBV7-8 with TRBJ1-2; TRBD1 agrees at 7 bases. Germline V CDR1 and CDR2: SGHVS, FQNEAQ. Unmatched junction bases numbered 24, after V lost 5 bases and J lost 3 bases. The CDR3 totals 20 residues. The CDR3 protein is CASSPPVATGYFPRDYGYTF. In DNA, the CDR3 is TGTGCCAGCAGCCCACCGGTAGCGACAGGGTATTTCCCACGTGACTATGGCTACACCTTC.

The CDR3 sequence: CASSLGVGGAQETQYF. DNA for the CDR3: TGTGCCAGCAGCTTAGGTGTAGGAGGGGCCCAAGAGACCCAGTACTTC. The chain recombines TRBV7-9 with TRBJ2-5; D might be TRBD2 (6 bases). Per the germline V gene, CDR1 is SEHNR and CDR2 is FQNEAQ (reference sequence). V lost 1 base to trimming and J lost 1 base, with 13 bases between them. The CDR3 sequence is 16 residues long.

V usage is TRBV7-6 and J usage is TRBJ2-1, with 10 bases identical to TRBD2. Germline lookup yields CDR1 SGHVS and CDR2 FNYEAQ. The CDR3 sequence is 16 residues long. J gave up 7 bases and V 4 bases, and 10 bases lay outside the gene matches. CDR3 in DNA: TGTGCCAGCAGCTACCGGCTAGCGGGGGCCAATAATGAGCAGTTCTTC. Residues: CASSYRLAGANNEQFF.

The chain carries TRBV27 and TRBJ2-7; the D gene is possibly TRBD1 (6 bases). Trimming shortened V by 4 bases and J by 4 bases, and 8 bases separated the two germline ends. The CDR3 covers 12 residues. Looked up from germline, CDR1 is MNHEY and CDR2 is SMNVEV (reference sequence). CDR3 in DNA: TGTGCCAGCAGTTCGACAGGTTACGAGCAGTACTTC. Translating gives CASSSTGYEQYF.

The chain carries TRBV19 and TRBJ1-5; 7 bases fit TRBD1. The CDR3 consists of 15 residues. V dropped 0 bases and J dropped 6; count of bases not matched to a gene: 5. CDR1 and CDR2 from the germline V gene are LNHDA and SQIVND (reference sequence). The CDR3 DNA follows: TGTGCCAGTAGTATAGATGACAGGGTGGGTCAGCCCCAGCATTTT. This gives the protein CASSIDDRVGQPQHF.

This chain connects TRBV6-5 to TRBJ2-1, with a weak D call TRBD2 (7 bases). V was cut by 0 bases and J by 7 bases, with 16 bases left in between. The CDR3 loop spans 16 amino acids. Germline V CDR1 and CDR2: MNHEY, SVGAGI. CDR3 DNA sequence: TGTGCCAGCAGTTACTCGAGAGGGAAGGGGGGGAATGAGCAGTTCTTC. This encodes CASSYSRGKGGNEQFF.

The chain has TRBV5-5 and TRBJ2-7; D perhaps matches TRBD1 (6 bases). CDR1 is SGHKS, CDR2 YYEKEE, per germline (reference sequence). The CDR3 consists of 14 residues. Trimming stripped 4 bases from V and 5 bases from J, with 16 bases between. This chain's CDR3 is CASSPLQGADEQYF. Written as DNA, the CDR3 is TGTGCCAGCAGCCCCCTACAGGGAGCGGACGAGCAGTACTTC.

By frequency in the sample, this clone is large. CDR3 residues: CASSSYAAGEYQNEQFF. CDR3 nucleotide sequence: TGTGCCAGCAGTTCCTATGCAGCGGGGGAGTATCAAAATGAGCAGTTCTTC. The genes are TRBV28 and TRBJ2-1, with TRBD2 matching over 8 bases. Germline V gives CDR1 MDHEN, CDR2 SYDVKM. J lost 7 bases, V lost 4 bases, and 15 bases had no gene match. The CDR3 consists of 17 residues.

The chain has TRBV20-1 and TRBJ2-1; D is unresolved. CDR3 length: 11 amino acids. CDR1 is DFQATT, CDR2 SNEGSKA, per germline (reference sequence). V gave up 8 bases and J gave up 4 bases, with 9 bases separating them. This CDR3 is CSTREYNEQFF. The CDR3, as DNA: TGCAGTACCCGAGAGTACAATGAGCAGTTCTTC.

The rearrangement joins TRBV6-1 to TRBJ2-7; the match to TRBD2 covers 16 bases. The trim removed 4 bases at V and 6 bases at J, leaving 6 bases unmatched. Germline loops: CDR1 MNHNS, CDR2 SASEGT. The CDR3 is made up of 16 amino acids. This CDR3 reads CASSGYGTSGGAEQYF. The CDR3, as DNA: TGTGCCAGCAGTGGCTACGGGACTAGCGGGGGGGCCGAGCAGTACTTC.

The chain recombines TRBV6-4 with TRBJ2-1, with 9 nucleotides matching TRBD2. Looked up from germline, CDR1 is MRHNA and CDR2 is SNTAGT. Germline trimming cut 6 bases from V and 5 bases from J; bases unmatched to any gene: 5. This CDR3 has 14 residues. The CDR3 nucleotides read TGTGCCAGCAGCGAGGGACTAGCTCACAATGAGCAGTTCTTC. The encoded protein is CASSEGLAHNEQFF.

This chain uses TRBV7-9 with TRBJ2-7, with 10 positions matching TRBD1. The germline CDR1 and CDR2 sequences are SEHNR and FQNEAQ (reference sequence). After removal of 8 bases from V and 6 bases from J, the junction contained 7 bases not matched to a gene. The length of the CDR3 is 13 residues. The CDR3 DNA is TGTGCCAGCCGCACCGGGACAGGGGCCGAGCAGTACTTC. Protein sequence: CASRTGTGAEQYF.

This chain uses TRBV28 with TRBJ2-1; 8 bases are a match to TRBD2. With V trimmed by 2 bases and J by 5 bases, 2 bases remained unmatched. Germline V gene data show CDR1 as MDHEN and CDR2 as SYDVKM. The CDR3 covers 14 residues. DNA of the CDR3: TGTGCCAGCAGTTTAGCGGGGGGACACAATGAGCAGTTCTTC. It translates to CASSLAGGHNEQFF.